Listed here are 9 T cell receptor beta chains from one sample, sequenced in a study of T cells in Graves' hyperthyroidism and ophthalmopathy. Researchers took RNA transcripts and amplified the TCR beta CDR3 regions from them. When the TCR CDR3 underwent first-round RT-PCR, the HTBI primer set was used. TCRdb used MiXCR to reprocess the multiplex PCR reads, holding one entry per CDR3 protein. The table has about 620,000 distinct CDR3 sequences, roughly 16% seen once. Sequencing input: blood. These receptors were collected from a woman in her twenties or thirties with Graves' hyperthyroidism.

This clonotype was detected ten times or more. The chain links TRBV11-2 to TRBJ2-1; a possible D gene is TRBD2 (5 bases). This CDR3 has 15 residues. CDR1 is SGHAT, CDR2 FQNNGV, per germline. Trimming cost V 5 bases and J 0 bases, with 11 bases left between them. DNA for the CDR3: TGTGCCAGCAGCCTCTTTGGGAGCTCCTACAATGAGCAGTTCTTC. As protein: CASSLFGSSYNEQFF.

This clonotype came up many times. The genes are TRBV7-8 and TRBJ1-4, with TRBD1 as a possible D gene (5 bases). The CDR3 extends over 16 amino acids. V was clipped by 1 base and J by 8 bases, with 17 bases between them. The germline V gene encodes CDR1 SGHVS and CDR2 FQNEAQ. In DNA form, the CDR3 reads TGTGCCAGCAGCTTAGGTGGGGCGAGGCTATACGAAAAACTGTTTTTT. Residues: CASSLGGARLYEKLFF.

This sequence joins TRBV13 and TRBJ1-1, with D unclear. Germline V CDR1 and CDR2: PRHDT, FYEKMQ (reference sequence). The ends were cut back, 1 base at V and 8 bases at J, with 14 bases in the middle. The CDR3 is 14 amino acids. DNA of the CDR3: TGTGCCAGCAGCTTAGTCGGTACAGTTGGCGAAGCTTTCTTT. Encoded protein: CASSLVGTVGEAFF.

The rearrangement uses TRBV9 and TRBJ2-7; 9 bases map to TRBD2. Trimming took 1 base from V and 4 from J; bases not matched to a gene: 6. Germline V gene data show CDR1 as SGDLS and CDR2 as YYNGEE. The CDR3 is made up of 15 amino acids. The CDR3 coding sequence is TGTGCCAGCAGCGTAAGTTCCCTAGCGGGATACGAGCAGTACTTC. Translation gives CASSVSSLAGYEQYF.

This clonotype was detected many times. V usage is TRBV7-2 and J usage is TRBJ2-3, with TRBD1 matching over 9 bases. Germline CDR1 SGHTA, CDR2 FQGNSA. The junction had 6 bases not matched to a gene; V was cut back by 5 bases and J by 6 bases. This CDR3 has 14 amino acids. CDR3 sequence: CASSINRGLDTQYF. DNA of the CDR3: TGTGCCAGCAGCATAAACAGGGGGCTGGATACGCAGTATTTT.

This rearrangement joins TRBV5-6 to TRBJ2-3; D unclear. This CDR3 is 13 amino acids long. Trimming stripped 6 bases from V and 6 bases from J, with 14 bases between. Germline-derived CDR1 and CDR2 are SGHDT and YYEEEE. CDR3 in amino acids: CASTPIPPDTQYF. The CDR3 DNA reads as TGTGCCAGCACCCCGATACCCCCCGATACGCAGTATTTT.

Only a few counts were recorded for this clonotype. CDR3 nucleotide sequence: TGTGCCTGGCAATGGAGCTCCTACAATGAGCAGTTCTTC. Residues: CAWQWSSYNEQFF. The genes are TRBV30 and TRBJ2-1; D call uncertain. Germline lookup yields CDR1 GTSNPN and CDR2 SVGIG (reference sequence). The CDR3 covers 13 residues. The V end was cut by 5 bases, the J end by 0 bases, with 8 bases between. Complete variable domain (other parts from reference TRBV30 and TRBJ2-1): SQTIHQWPATLVQPVGSPLSLECTVEGTSNPNLYWYRQAAGRGLQLLFYSVGIGQISSEVPQNLSASRPQDRQFILSSKKLLLSDSGFYLCAWQWSSYNEQFFGPGTRLTVL.

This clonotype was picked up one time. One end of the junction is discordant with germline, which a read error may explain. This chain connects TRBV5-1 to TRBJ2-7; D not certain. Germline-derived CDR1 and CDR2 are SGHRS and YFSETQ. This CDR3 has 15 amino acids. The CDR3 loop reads CASSLAGGYGPELYF. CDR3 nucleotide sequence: TGCGCCAGCAGCTTGGCCGGTGGGTACGGTCCCGAGCTGTACTTC.

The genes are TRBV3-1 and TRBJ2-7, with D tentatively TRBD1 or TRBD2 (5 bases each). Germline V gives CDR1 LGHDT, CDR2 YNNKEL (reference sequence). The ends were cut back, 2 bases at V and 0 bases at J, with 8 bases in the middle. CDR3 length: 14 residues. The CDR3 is CASSQTGTSYEQYF. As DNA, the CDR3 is TGTGCCAGCAGCCAAACCGGGACCTCCTACGAGCAGTACTTC.